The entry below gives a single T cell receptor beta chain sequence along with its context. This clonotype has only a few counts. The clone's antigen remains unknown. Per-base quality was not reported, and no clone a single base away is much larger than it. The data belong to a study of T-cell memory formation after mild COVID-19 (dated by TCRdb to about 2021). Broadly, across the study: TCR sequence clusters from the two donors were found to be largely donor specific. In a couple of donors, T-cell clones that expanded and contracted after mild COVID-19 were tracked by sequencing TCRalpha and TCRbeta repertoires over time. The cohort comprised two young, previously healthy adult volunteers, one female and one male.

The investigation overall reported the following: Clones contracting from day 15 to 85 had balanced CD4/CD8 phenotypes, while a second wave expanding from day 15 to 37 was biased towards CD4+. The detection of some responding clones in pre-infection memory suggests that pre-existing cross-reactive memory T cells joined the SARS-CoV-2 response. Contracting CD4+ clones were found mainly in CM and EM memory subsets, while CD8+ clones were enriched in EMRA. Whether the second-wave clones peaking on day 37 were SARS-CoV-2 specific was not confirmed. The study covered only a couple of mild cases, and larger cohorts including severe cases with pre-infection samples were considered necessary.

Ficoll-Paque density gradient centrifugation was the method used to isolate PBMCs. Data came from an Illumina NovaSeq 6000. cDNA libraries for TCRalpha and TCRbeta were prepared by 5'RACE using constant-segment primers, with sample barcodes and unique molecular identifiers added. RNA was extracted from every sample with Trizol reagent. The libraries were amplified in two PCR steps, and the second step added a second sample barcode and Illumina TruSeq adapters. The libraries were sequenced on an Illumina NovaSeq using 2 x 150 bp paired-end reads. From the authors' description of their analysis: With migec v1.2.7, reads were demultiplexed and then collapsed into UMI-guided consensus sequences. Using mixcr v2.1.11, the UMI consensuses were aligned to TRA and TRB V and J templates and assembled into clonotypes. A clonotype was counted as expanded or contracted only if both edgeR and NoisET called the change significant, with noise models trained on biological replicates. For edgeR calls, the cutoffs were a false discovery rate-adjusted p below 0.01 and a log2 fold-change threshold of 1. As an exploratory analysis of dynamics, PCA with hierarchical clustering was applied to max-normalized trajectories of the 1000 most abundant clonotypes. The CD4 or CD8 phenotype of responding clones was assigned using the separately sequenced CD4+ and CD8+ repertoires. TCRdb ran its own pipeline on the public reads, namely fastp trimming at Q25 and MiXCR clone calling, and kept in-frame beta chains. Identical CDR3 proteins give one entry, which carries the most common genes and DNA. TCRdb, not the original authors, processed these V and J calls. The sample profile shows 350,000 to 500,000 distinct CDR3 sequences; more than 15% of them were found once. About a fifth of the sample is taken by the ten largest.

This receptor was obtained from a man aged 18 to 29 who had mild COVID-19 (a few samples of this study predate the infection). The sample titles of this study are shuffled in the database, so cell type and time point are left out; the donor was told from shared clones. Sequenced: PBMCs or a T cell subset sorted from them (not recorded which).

The CDR3 sequence is CASSLFRGDTGELFF. The DNA sequence is TGTGCCAGCAGCTTATTCCGGGGTGACACCGGGGAGCTGTTTTTT. The sequence links TRBV7-2 to TRBJ2-2; a tentative D match to TRBD2 spans 5 bases. Deletion took 2 bases off V and 3 bases off J, with a span of 10 bases between the germline ends. The CDR3 sequence holds 15 residues, the cysteine and phenylalanine included. Here the CDR3 DNA is all that survives: 45 bases in frame from base 1. CDR1 and CDR2 are drawn from the germline V gene: SGHTA, FQGNSA.